The source of this TCR beta chain is a study of blood T cell repertoires in COVID-19. Study at large: Spain, Italy and the United States supplied samples that represented acute and convalescent COVID-19.

Original handling: Estimates of nucleated cell counts were drawn from the amplification of reference gene primers. TCRdb's table, derived via immunoSEQ multiplex PCR, lists solely in-frame clones and lacks some. V, J and clone size reflect that table, while D and trimming were determined from the DNA. The data contain more than 150,000 clones, around 84% of them singletons. The CDR3 spans 12 residues. CDR1 and CDR2 from the germline V gene are SQVTM and ANQGSEA. V lost 4 bases to trimming and J lost 5 bases, with 11 bases between them. The sequencing input was peripheral blood. This sequence originates from a young man with active or convalescent COVID-19. This chain uses TRBV29-1 with TRBJ2-5; D uncertain. In DNA, the CDR3 is TGCAGCGTTGCGCACATTCCGGAGACCCAGTACTTC. This sequence encodes CSVAHIPETQYF.